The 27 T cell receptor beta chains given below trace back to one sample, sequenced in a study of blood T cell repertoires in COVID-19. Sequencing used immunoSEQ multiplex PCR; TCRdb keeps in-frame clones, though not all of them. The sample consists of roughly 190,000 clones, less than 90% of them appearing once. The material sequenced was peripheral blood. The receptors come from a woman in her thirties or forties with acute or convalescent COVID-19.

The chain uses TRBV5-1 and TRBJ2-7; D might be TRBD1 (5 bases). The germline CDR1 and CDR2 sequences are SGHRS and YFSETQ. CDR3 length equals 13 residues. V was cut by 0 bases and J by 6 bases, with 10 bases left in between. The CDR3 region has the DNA TGCGCCAGCAGCTTGGGGCAGGGTGGCGAGCAGTACTTC. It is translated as CASSLGQGGEQYF.

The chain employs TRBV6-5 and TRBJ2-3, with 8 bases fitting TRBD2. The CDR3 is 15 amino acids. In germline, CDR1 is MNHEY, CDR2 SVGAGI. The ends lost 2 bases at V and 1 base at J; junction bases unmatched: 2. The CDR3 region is CASSYRGGRTDTQYF. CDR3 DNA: TGTGCCAGCAGTTACCGGGGGGGGCGCACAGATACGCAGTATTTT.

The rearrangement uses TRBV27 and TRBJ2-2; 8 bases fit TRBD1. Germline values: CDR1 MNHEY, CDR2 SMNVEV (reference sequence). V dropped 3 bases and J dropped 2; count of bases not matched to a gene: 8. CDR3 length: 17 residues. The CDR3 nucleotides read TGTGCCAGCAGTTTTGATAGGGGACAGGTCAACACCGGGGAGCTGTTTTTT. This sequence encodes CASSFDRGQVNTGELFF.

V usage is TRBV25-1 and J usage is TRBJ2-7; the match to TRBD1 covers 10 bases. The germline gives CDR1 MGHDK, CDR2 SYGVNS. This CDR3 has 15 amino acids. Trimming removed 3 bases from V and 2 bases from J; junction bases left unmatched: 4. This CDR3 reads CASSERTGGTYEQYF. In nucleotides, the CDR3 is TGTGCCAGCAGTGAGAGGACAGGGGGAACCTACGAGCAGTACTTC.

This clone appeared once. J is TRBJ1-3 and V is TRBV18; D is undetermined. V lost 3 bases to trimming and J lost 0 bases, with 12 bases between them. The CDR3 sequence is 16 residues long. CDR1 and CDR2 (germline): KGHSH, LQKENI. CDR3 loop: CASSPTYMSSGNTIYF. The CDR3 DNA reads TGTGCCAGCTCACCGACTTACATGAGCTCTGGAAACACCATATATTTT.

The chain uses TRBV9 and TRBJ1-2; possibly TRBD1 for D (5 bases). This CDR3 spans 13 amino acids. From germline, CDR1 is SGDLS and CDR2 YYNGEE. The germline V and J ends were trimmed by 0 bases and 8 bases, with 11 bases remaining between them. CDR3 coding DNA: TGTGCCAGCAGCGTAGACAACAGGTTAGGCTACACCTTC. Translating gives CASSVDNRLGYTF.

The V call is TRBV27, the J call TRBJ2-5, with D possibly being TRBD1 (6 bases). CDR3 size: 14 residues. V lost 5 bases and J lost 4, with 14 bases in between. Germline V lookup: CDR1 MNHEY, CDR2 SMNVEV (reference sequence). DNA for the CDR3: TGTGCCAGCAGTAGACAGGTTTGGGGAGAGACCCAGTACTTC. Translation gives CASSRQVWGETQYF.

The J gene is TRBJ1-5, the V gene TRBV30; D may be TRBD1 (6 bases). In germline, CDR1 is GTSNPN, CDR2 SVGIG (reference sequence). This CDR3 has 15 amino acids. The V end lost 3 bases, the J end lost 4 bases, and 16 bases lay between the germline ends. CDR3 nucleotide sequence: TGTGCCTGGAGCGATCTAGGGGGGGCGAATCAGCCCCAGCATTTT. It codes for CAWSDLGGANQPQHF.

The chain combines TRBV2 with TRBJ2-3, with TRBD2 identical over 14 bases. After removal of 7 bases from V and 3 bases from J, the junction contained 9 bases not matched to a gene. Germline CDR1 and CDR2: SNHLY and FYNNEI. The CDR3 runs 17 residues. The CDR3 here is CASTLTGTSGRTDTQYF. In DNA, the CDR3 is TGTGCCAGCACCTTGACCGGGACTAGCGGGAGAACAGATACGCAGTATTTT.

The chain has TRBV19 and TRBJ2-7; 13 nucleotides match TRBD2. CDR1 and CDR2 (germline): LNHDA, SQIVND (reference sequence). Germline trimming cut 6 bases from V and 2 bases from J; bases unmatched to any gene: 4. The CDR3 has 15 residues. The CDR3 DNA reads TGTGCCAGTAGCTCCACTAGCGGGGGGGCCTACGAGCAGTACTTC. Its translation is CASSSTSGGAYEQYF.

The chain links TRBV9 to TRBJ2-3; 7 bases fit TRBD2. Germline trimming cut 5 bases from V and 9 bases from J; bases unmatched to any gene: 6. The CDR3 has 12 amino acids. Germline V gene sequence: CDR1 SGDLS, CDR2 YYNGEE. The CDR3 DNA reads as TGTGCCAGCAGGGGAGGGGAGGGCACGCAGTATTTT. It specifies CASRGGEGTQYF.

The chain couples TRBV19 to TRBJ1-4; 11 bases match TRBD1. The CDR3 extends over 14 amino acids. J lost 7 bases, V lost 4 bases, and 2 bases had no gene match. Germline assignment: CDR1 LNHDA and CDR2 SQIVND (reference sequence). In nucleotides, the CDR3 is TGTGCCAGTAGTAGGACAGGGGGCGCTGAAAAACTGTTTTTT. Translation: CASSRTGGAEKLFF.

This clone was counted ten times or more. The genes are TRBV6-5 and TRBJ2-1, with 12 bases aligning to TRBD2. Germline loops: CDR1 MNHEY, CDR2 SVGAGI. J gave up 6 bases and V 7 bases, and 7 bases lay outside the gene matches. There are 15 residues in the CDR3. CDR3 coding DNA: TGTGCCAGCACCCTACTAGCGGGAGGAAGCAATGAGCAGTTCTTC. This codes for CASTLLAGGSNEQFF.

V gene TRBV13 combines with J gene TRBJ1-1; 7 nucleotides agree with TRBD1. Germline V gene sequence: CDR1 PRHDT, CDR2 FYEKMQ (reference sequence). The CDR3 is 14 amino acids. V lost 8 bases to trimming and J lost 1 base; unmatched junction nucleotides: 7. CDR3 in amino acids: CASLEGAGNTEAFF. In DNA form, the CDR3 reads TGTGCCAGCCTTGAGGGGGCAGGGAACACTGAAGCTTTCTTT. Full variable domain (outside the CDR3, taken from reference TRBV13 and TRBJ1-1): AAGVIQSPRHLIKEKRETATLKCYPIPRHDTVYWYQQGPGQDPQFLISFYEKMQSDKGSIPDRFSAQQFSDYHSELNMSSLELGDSALYFCASLEGAGNTEAFFGQGTRLTVV.

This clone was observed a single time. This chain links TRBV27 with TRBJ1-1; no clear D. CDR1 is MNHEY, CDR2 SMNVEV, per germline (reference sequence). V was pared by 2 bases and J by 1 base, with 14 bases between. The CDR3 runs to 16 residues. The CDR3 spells CASSLRGWAGNTEAFF. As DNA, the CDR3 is TGTGCCAGCAGTTTACGCGGGTGGGCAGGGAACACTGAAGCTTTCTTT.

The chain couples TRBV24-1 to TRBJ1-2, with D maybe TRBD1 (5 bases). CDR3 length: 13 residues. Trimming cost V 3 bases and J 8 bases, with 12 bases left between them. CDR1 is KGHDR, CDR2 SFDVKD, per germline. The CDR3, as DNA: TGTGCCACCAGTGATCCAGGGTCAGGAGGCTACACCTTC. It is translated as CATSDPGSGGYTF.

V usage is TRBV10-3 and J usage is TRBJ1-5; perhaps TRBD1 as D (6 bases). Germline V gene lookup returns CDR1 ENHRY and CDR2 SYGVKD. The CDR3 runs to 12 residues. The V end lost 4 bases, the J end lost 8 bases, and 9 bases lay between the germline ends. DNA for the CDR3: TGTGCCATCAGTGGGGGGCCGGAGCCCCAGCATTTT. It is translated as CAISGGPEPQHF.

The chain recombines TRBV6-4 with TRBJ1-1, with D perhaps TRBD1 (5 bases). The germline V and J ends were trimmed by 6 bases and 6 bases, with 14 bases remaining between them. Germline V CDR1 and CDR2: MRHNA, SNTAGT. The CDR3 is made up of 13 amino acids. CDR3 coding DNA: TGTGCCAGCAGCTCGACAGAAGGGTCTGAAGCTTTCTTT. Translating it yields CASSSTEGSEAFF.

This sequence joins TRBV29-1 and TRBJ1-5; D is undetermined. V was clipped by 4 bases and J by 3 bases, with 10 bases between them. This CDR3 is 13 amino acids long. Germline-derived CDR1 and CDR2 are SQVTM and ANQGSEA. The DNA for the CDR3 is TGCAGCGTTGTTTTTCAGTACAATCAGCCCCAGCATTTT. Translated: CSVVFQYNQPQHF. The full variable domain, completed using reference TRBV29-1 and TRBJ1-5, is SAVISQKPSRDICQRGTSLTIQCQVDSQVTMMFWYRQQPGQSLTLIATANQGSEATYESGFVIDKFPISRPNLTFSTLTVSNMSPEDSSIYLCSVVFQYNQPQHFGDGTRLSIL.

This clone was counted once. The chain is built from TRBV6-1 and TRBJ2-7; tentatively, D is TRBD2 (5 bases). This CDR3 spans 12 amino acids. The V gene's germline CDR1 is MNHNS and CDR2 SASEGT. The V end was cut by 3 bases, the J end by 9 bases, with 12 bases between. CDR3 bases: TGTGCCAGCAGTGATCTAAGCCGGGGGCAGTACTTC. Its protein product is CASSDLSRGQYF.

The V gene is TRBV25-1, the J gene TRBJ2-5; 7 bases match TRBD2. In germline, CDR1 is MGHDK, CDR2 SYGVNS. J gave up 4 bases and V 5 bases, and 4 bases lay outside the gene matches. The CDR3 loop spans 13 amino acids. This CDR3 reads CASSTAGRETQYF. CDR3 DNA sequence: TGTGCCAGCAGTACAGCGGGGAGAGAGACCCAGTACTTC.

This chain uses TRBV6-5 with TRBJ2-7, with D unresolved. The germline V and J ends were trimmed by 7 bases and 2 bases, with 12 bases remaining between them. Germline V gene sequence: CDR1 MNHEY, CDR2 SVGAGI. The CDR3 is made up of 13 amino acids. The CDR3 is CASIRQAPYEQYF. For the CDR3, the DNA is TGTGCCAGCATCCGGCAGGCCCCCTACGAGCAGTACTTC.

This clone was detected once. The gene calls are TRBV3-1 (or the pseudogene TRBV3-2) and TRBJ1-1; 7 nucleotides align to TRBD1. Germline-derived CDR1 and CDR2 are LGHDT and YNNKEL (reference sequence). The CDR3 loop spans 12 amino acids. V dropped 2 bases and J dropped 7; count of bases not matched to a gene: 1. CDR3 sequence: CASSQRDSEAFF. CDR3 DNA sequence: TGTGCCAGCAGCCAAAGGGACAGTGAAGCTTTCTTT.

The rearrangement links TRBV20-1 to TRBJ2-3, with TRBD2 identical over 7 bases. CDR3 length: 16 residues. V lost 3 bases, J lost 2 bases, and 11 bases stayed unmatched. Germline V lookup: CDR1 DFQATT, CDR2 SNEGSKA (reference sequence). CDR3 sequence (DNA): TGCAGTGCTAGTGGGGAGGGAGGGGCCGACACAGATACGCAGTATTTT. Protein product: CSASGEGGADTDTQYF.

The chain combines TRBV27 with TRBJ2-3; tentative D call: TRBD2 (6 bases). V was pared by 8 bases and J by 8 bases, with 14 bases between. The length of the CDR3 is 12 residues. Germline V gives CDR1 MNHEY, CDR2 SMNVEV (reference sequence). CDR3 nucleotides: TGTGCCAGCCGGGGACTGAGGGGTACGCAGTATTTT. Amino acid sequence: CASRGLRGTQYF.

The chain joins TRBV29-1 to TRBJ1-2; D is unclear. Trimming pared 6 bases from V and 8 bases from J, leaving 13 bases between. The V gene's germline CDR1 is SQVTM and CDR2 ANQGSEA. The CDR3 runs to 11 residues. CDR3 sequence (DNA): TGCAGCGTGCCCCGGGGTCGGGGCTACACCTTC. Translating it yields CSVPRGRGYTF.

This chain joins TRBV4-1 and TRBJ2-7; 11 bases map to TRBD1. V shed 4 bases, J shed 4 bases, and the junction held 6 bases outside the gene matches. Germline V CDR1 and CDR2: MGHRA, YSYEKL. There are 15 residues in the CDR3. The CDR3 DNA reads TGCGCCAGCAGCCTCCGGACAGGGGGCGATTACGAGCAGTACTTC. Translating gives CASSLRTGGDYEQYF.